The following is a T cell receptor beta chain sequence with its context. The data were obtained in a study of blood T cell repertoires in COVID-19. Generated by immunoSEQ multiplex PCR, the TCRdb table keeps only in-frame clones and is missing some. Counted here are fewer than 200,000 clones, roughly 86% occurring once; the ten biggest clones make up around 7.7%. The germline CDR1 and CDR2 sequences are KGHSH and LQKENI. This CDR3 has 15 amino acids. With 0 bases removed from V and 4 bases from J, the gap between germline ends came to 10 bases. This sequence joins TRBV18 and TRBJ2-1; tentatively, D is TRBD2 (6 bases). This receptor was taken from a man aged 35 to 55 who had recovered from COVID-19. What was sequenced was peripheral blood. The CDR3: CASSPPAGIYNEQFF. DNA of the CDR3: TGTGCCAGCTCACCACCGGCGGGAATATACAATGAGCAGTTCTTC.